This T cell receptor beta chain was profiled in a study of T cell responses to AZD1222 COVID-19 vaccine. Some clones are missing from TCRdb's copy, which holds only in-frame ones; the method was immunoSEQ multiplex PCR. Of under 250,000 clones detected, more than 85% appear once; the ten largest clones hold over 0.95%. Broader study findings: Regions 160-218 and 743-854 dominated among vaccine-associated CD4 TCRs spanning spike.

The CDR3 is 14 amino acids. Germline CDR1 SEHNR, CDR2 FQNEAQ (reference sequence). Trimming left V 5 bases short and J 3 bases short, with 13 bases between. In regard to this clone: Its antigen is as yet unknown.

Here the sequenced sample was peripheral blood, taken on day 0 of MenACWY control vaccination. This receptor was taken from an adult in good health. V usage is TRBV7-9 and J usage is TRBJ1-1; possible D gene TRBD1, 5 bases. The DNA of the CDR3 is TGTGCCAGCAGCCCACCGGGGCCGCACACTGAAGCTTTCTTT. The encoded protein is CASSPPGPHTEAFF.